These 20 T cell receptor beta chains share one sample of origin, sequenced in a study of blood T cells in healthy people across ages. Sample-barcoded 5' priming and a J-beta primer mix drove a second PCR of about 6 to 12 cycles. TCRdb redid the calling of the 5' RACE reads with MiXCR, one entry per CDR3 protein. This table has some 710,000 distinct CDR3 sequences, around 50% appearing once. The sample comprised blood. These receptors were taken from a man older than 75 in good health.

The chain has TRBV20-1 and TRBJ2-7; D possibly matches TRBD1 or TRBD2 (6 bases each). The CDR3 runs to 15 residues. Germline-derived CDR1 and CDR2 are DFQATT and SNEGSKA (reference sequence). V was pared by 5 bases and J by 7 bases, with 24 bases between. For the CDR3, the DNA is TGCAGTGCTGGATTAGTGGCAGGGGCGGGGAATGAGCAGTACTTC. This gives the protein CSAGLVAGAGNEQYF.

This clonotype was observed once. A much larger clone lies a single base off, so this may be a read error. The chain recombines TRBV29-1 with TRBJ2-5, with 8 nucleotides matching TRBD2. V shed 3 bases and J 11 bases; nucleotides not matched to a gene: 17. Germline-derived CDR1 and CDR2 are SQVTM and ANQGSEA. The CDR3 has 15 residues. The CDR3 sequence is CSVDVGGSGKSEQYF. In DNA form, the CDR3 reads TGCAGCGTTGATGTTGGGGGTAGCGGGAAAAGTGAGCAGTACTTC.

The chain links TRBV12-3 or TRBV12-4 to TRBJ2-2; 9 bases are shared with TRBD2. Trimming at V came to 3 bases and at J to 6 bases, leaving 11 bases not matched to a gene. CDR3 size: 17 residues. Here the CDR3 reads CASSFGLAGSFSGELFF. For the CDR3, the DNA is TGTGCCAGCAGTTTCGGCCTAGCGGGAAGCTTTTCCGGGGAGCTGTTTTTT.

The chain has TRBV29-1 and TRBJ2-5; 9 nucleotides agree with TRBD1. CDR3 length equals 13 residues. Germline values: CDR1 SQVTM, CDR2 ANQGSEA. The junction had 7 bases not matched to a gene; V was cut back by 6 bases and J by 5 bases. The CDR3 reads CSVAGTGSETQYF. The CDR3 coding sequence is TGCAGCGTGGCCGGGACAGGGAGTGAGACCCAGTACTTC.

This clonotype was detected a few times. The V gene is TRBV29-1, the J gene TRBJ2-3; D call uncertain. Trimming cost V 8 bases and J 2 bases, with 11 bases left between them. CDR1 SQVTM and CDR2 ANQGSEA come from the germline V gene. The CDR3 runs 12 residues. CDR3: CSTVQLTDTQYF. DNA for the CDR3: TGCAGCACGGTCCAGCTCACAGATACGCAGTATTTT.

Note on this clonotype: A junction end diverges from the germline sequence, so it may reflect a read error. This chain joins TRBV18 and TRBJ2-1; 7 bases agree with TRBD2. Germline lookup yields CDR1 KGHSH and CDR2 LQKENI. CDR3 length: 14 residues. CDR3 DNA sequence: TGTGCCAGCTCACGGGGGGGAGAAAACAAAGAGCAGTTCTTC. This codes for CASSRGGENKEQFF.

This clonotype has ten or more counts. The chain recombines TRBV27 with TRBJ2-7; the match to TRBD2 covers 9 bases. The V segment lost 6 bases and the J segment 3 bases; nucleotides outside the gene matches: 9. This CDR3 region has 15 residues. Germline CDR1 and CDR2: MNHEY and SMNVEV (reference sequence). CDR3 amino acids: CASRDAASGNYEQYF. CDR3 DNA: TGTGCCAGCAGAGACGCCGCTAGCGGGAACTACGAGCAGTACTTC.

The rearrangement uses TRBV7-8 and TRBJ1-2, with D perhaps matching TRBD1 (5 bases). Germline V gene sequence: CDR1 SGHVS, CDR2 FQNEAQ. Trimming pared 4 bases from V and 6 bases from J, leaving 12 bases between. The CDR3 sequence is 13 residues long. For the CDR3, the DNA is TGTGCCAGCAGCTCCGTTGGGGGGAATGGCTACACCTTC. This gives the protein CASSSVGGNGYTF.

This clonotype was counted between two and nine times. The V call is TRBV5-1, the J call TRBJ2-1; possibly TRBD1 for D (5 bases). CDR1 is SGHRS, CDR2 YFSETQ, per germline. The V end lost 4 bases, the J end lost 1 base, and 12 bases lay between the germline ends. CDR3 length: 15 residues. CDR3 loop: CASSLDMTSYNEQFF. Written as DNA, the CDR3 is TGCGCCAGCAGCCTGGACATGACGTCCTACAATGAGCAGTTCTTC.

This clonotype has at least ten counts. The J gene is TRBJ2-1, the V gene TRBV7-2; no clear D. This CDR3 is 13 amino acids long. V shed 3 bases and J shed 3 bases, with 6 bases lying between them. Germline assignment: CDR1 SGHTA and CDR2 FQGNSA. The CDR3 here is CASSLGIYNEQFF. The CDR3 region has the DNA TGTGCCAGCAGCTTGGGGATCTACAATGAGCAGTTCTTC.

This sequence joins TRBV6-2 or TRBV6-3 and TRBJ2-2, with 7 bases identical to TRBD1. J gave up 4 bases and V 5 bases, and 4 bases lay outside the gene matches. CDR1 and CDR2 (germline): MNHEY, SVGEGT. This CDR3 comprises 14 residues. CDR3 nucleotides: TGTGCCAGCAGTCGCGACAGGGCCACCGGGGAGCTGTTTTTT. It encodes CASSRDRATGELFF.

The chain has TRBV15 and TRBJ1-6; no clear D gene. Germline V gene data show CDR1 as LNHNV and CDR2 as YYDKDF (reference sequence). V lost 0 bases and J 5 bases, leaving 8 bases between the germline ends. The CDR3 is made up of 15 amino acids. CDR3 nucleotides: TGTGCCACCAGCAGAGATCGAGGCGATAATTCACCCCTCCACTTT. This translates into CATSRDRGDNSPLHF.

This chain connects TRBV20-1 to TRBJ2-3; D possibly matches TRBD1 or TRBD2 (7 bases each). This CDR3 has 14 amino acids. In germline, CDR1 is DFQATT, CDR2 SNEGSKA (reference sequence). V was clipped by 3 bases and J by 5 bases, with 15 bases between them. The CDR3 bases are TGCAGTGCTAGGATGACAGGGACTATAGATACGCAGTATTTT. This sequence encodes CSARMTGTIDTQYF.

The CDR3 DNA is TGTGCCAGCAGCTACCGGGGCCCCGTTGGGGAGCAGTACTTC. It translates to CASSYRGPVGEQYF. The chain joins TRBV28 to TRBJ2-5, with D perhaps matching TRBD1 or TRBD2 (5 bases each). Trimming took 6 bases from V and 11 from J, leaving 22 bases between them. CDR1 and CDR2 from the germline V gene are MDHEN and SYDVKM. This CDR3 contains 14 residues.

The gene calls are TRBV28 and TRBJ1-2; 7 nucleotides line up with TRBD1. V lost 6 bases and J lost 2; bases outside the gene matches: 21. In germline, CDR1 is MDHEN, CDR2 SYDVKM. The CDR3 spans 19 residues. CDR3 in amino acids: CASRGTEGPDPQANYGYTF. Here the CDR3 DNA reads TGTGCCAGCAGGGGGACAGAAGGCCCCGACCCCCAAGCGAACTATGGCTACACCTTC.

This clonotype was counted between two and nine times. The CDR3 loop is CSVEGRAGEETQYF. Written as DNA, the CDR3 is TGCAGCGTTGAAGGCCGGGCAGGGGAAGAGACCCAGTACTTC. The chain employs TRBV29-1 and TRBJ2-5; tentatively, D is TRBD1 (6 bases). The length of the CDR3 is 14 residues. Germline lookup yields CDR1 SQVTM and CDR2 ANQGSEA. V was pared by 1 base and J by 3 bases, with 12 bases between.

This clonotype was observed a handful of times. The chain recombines TRBV18 with TRBJ2-7; TRBD1 aligns across 8 bases. The CDR3 runs to 14 residues. The V segment lost 4 bases and the J segment 7 bases; nucleotides outside the gene matches: 9. CDR1 and CDR2 from the germline V gene are KGHSH and LQKENI. CDR3 amino acids: CASSRDRGGEEQYF. The CDR3, as DNA: TGTGCCAGCTCACGCGACAGGGGCGGTGAAGAGCAGTACTTC.

This clonotype was detected a few times. This rearrangement joins TRBV20-1 to TRBJ2-1; 15 bases map to TRBD2. The CDR3 is made up of 18 amino acids. V was clipped by 0 bases and J by 4 bases; unmatched bases: 7. The germline gives CDR1 DFQATT, CDR2 SNEGSKA (reference sequence). The CDR3 DNA follows: TGCAGTGCTAGAGATCCCGGACTAGCGGGAGGGGATTACAATGAGCAGTTCTTC. Translation: CSARDPGLAGGDYNEQFF.

This clonotype was seen more than once but under ten times. The rearrangement joins TRBV12-3 or TRBV12-4 to TRBJ1-1; D might be TRBD1 (5 bases). The V and J ends lost 1 base and 6 bases respectively, with 9 bases between them. CDR3 length equals 13 residues. The CDR3, as DNA: TGTGCCAGCAGTTTAGAGGGGCCGGCTGAAGCTTTCTTT. Protein product: CASSLEGPAEAFF.

The chain carries TRBV2 and TRBJ1-1; D unresolved. CDR1 and CDR2 (germline): SNHLY, FYNNEI. Trimming took 1 base from V and 1 from J, leaving 4 bases between them. The CDR3 covers 13 residues. CDR3 sequence reads: CASSEEKNTEAFF. The CDR3 bases are TGTGCCAGCAGTGAAGAGAAGAACACTGAAGCTTTCTTT.